Listed here are 14 T cell receptor beta chains from one sample, sequenced in a study of T cell repertoires in cytomegalovirus infection. For these TCRs, the target antigens are not known. TCRdb recomputed calls from the reads with MiXCR, one row per CDR3 protein. The table records about 700,000 distinct CDR3 sequences, about 33% of them present only once. Source: cultured PBMCs, taken from culture after CMV antigen stimulation. The source is a human donor in good health (CMV status not recorded). Some clones in this sample may be carry-over from other donors' samples.

This clonotype turned up a few times. The gene calls are TRBV4-1 and TRBJ1-2; a weak D match, TRBD1 (6 bases). V gave up 0 bases and J gave up 8 bases, with 10 bases separating them. Germline-derived CDR1 and CDR2 are MGHRA and YSYEKL. The CDR3 contains 13 residues. CDR3 nucleotides: TGCGCCAGCAGCCAAGAACCAGGGGCGGGCTACACCTTC. Translating gives CASSQEPGAGYTF.

This chain's CDR3 is CASSYGGKSSYNEQFF. In nucleotides, the CDR3 is TGTGCCAGCAGTTACGGAGGGAAAAGCTCCTACAATGAGCAGTTCTTC. The gene calls are TRBV6-2 or TRBV6-3 and TRBJ2-1; D perhaps matches TRBD2 (6 bases). The V and J ends lost 2 bases and 0 bases respectively, with 11 bases between them. The germline V gene has CDR1 MNHEY and CDR2 SVGEGT. The CDR3 contains 16 residues.

This clonotype was seen more than once but under ten times. The chain uses TRBV28 and TRBJ1-5, with 8 bases fitting TRBD1. The germline V gene encodes CDR1 MDHEN and CDR2 SYDVKM. This CDR3 has 13 residues. Trimming at V came to 7 bases and at J to 6 bases, leaving 5 bases not matched to a gene. In DNA, the CDR3 is TGTGCCAGCACAGGACAGGGCATTCAGCCCCAGCATTTT. Translation gives CASTGQGIQPQHF.

This chain links TRBV12-3 or TRBV12-4 with TRBJ2-5; D is undetermined. V lost 7 bases to trimming and J lost 7 bases, with 16 bases between them. There are 13 residues in the CDR3. The CDR3 reads CASTEASVGTQYF. The CDR3 coding sequence is TGTGCCAGCACCGAAGCGAGTGTGGGGACCCAGTACTTC.

With respect to this clonotype: The junction shows a germline mismatch at one end, possibly a read error. The chain carries TRBV14 and TRBJ2-1; 9 positions match TRBD2. The CDR3 runs to 13 residues. Germline V gives CDR1 SGHDN, CDR2 FVKESK. The CDR3 region is CASSQETGTSKIF. The CDR3 DNA follows: TGTGCCAGCAGCCAAGAAACCGGGACTAGCAAGATCTTC.

The chain has TRBV6-1 and TRBJ2-2; TRBD2 agrees at 10 bases. The germline V gene encodes CDR1 MNHNS and CDR2 SASEGT. There are 16 residues in the CDR3. With 7 bases clipped from V and 9 bases from J, the junction kept 14 bases outside the gene matches. The CDR3 protein is CASIAGAGGPVRELFF. For the CDR3, the DNA is TGTGCCAGCATAGCCGGAGCGGGGGGGCCAGTTAGGGAGCTGTTTTTT.

The chain combines TRBV6-6 with TRBJ1-2, with D maybe TRBD1 (6 bases). V was trimmed by 6 bases and J by 3 bases, leaving 14 bases between them. This CDR3 is built from 14 residues. CDR1 and CDR2 from the germline V gene are MNHNY and SVGAGI (reference sequence). The CDR3 reads CASRGVGGYYGYTF. Here the CDR3 DNA reads TGTGCCAGCAGGGGAGTAGGGGGGTACTATGGCTACACCTTC.

This clonotype was detected ten times or more. The chain carries TRBV7-2 and TRBJ2-3; 7 bases match TRBD1. The CDR3 runs to 13 residues. V gave up 4 bases and J gave up 4 bases; unmatched junction bases: 2. In germline, CDR1 is SGHTA, CDR2 FQGNSA. The CDR3 bases are TGTGCCAGCAGCTCTACAGGGGCAGATACGCAGTATTTT. This codes for CASSSTGADTQYF.

This clonotype was observed at least ten times. The gene calls are TRBV7-6 and TRBJ1-5; weak D call: TRBD1 (5 bases). Looked up from germline, CDR1 is SGHVS and CDR2 is FNYEAQ. Deletions cut 1 base from V and 5 bases from J, with 9 bases between. CDR3 length: 14 amino acids. The CDR3 DNA is TGTGCCAGCAGCTTAGGCCCGGGGGATCAGCCCCAGCATTTT. Translation: CASSLGPGDQPQHF. Full variable domain (rest looked up from reference TRBV7-6 and TRBJ1-5): GAGVSQSPRYKVTKRGQDVALRCDPISGHVSLYWYRQALGQGPEFLTYFNYEAQQDKSGLPNDRFSAERPEGSISTLTIQRTEQRDSAMYRCASSLGPGDQPQHFGDGTRLSIL.

This clonotype was counted ten times or more. V usage is TRBV7-2 and J usage is TRBJ1-1; perhaps TRBD1 as D (5 bases). The germline V and J ends were trimmed by 2 bases and 1 base, with 17 bases remaining between them. In germline, CDR1 is SGHTA, CDR2 FQGNSA. The CDR3 has 17 residues. This CDR3 reads CASSLLPRAGRNTEAFF. Here the CDR3 DNA reads TGTGCCAGCAGCTTATTGCCCCGGGCAGGGAGGAACACTGAAGCTTTCTTT.

The table lists this clonotype with a few counts. The chain uses TRBV7-6 and TRBJ2-7; TRBD2 matches at 8 bases. CDR1 and CDR2 from the germline V gene are SGHVS and FNYEAQ. The CDR3 runs to 15 residues. V lost 3 bases to trimming and J lost 1 base; unmatched junction nucleotides: 5. The CDR3: CASSLTGTRSYEQYF. Written as DNA, the CDR3 is TGTGCCAGCAGCTTGACCGGGACTAGATCCTACGAGCAGTACTTC.

This clonotype was observed a few times. The chain couples TRBV7-2 to TRBJ2-5; D possibly uses TRBD1 or TRBD2 (5 bases each). CDR1 is SGHTA, CDR2 FQGNSA, per germline. Trimming removed 4 bases at V and 3 bases at J, with 15 bases between. CDR3 size: 15 residues. The CDR3 DNA follows: TGTGCCAGCAGCTACCCCCGGGGCCTCGAAGAGACCCAGTACTTC. Translating gives CASSYPRGLEETQYF.

The chain is built from TRBV2 and TRBJ1-5; D is unclear. Germline V gene sequence: CDR1 SNHLY, CDR2 FYNNEI. Trimming shortened V by 7 bases and J by 1 base, and 5 bases separated the two germline ends. The CDR3 covers 12 residues. The DNA for the CDR3 is TGTGCCAGCACGAAAAGCAATCAGCCCCAGCATTTT. This encodes CASTKSNQPQHF. Based on the CDR3 plus reference TRBV2 and TRBJ1-5, the full variable domain is EPEVTQTPSHQVTQMGQEVILRCVPISNHLYFYWYRQILGQKVEFLVSFYNNEISEKSEIFDDQFSVERPDGSNFTLKIRSTKLEDSAMYFCASTKSNQPQHFGDGTRLSIL.

The rearrangement joins TRBV5-6 to TRBJ2-7; TRBD1 matches 12 bases. Germline assignment: CDR1 SGHDT and CDR2 YYEEEE. The J segment lost 6 bases and the V segment lost 4 bases, leaving 8 bases of the junction unmatched. This CDR3 has 15 amino acids. The CDR3 coding sequence is TGTGCCAGCAGCCGCACCGGGACAGGGGGCAGCGAGCAGTACTTC. Translating it yields CASSRTGTGGSEQYF.